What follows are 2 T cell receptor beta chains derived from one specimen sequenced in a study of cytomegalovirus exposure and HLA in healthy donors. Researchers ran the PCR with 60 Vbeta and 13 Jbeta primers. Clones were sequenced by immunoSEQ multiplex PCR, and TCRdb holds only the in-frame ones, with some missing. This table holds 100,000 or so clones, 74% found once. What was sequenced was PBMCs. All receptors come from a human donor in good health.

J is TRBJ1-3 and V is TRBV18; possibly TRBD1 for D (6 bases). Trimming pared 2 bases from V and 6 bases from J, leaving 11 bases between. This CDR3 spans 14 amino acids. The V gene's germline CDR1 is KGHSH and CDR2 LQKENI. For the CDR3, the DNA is TGTGCCAGCTCACCAACGGACAGAACAAACACCATATATTTT. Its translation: CASSPTDRTNTIYF.

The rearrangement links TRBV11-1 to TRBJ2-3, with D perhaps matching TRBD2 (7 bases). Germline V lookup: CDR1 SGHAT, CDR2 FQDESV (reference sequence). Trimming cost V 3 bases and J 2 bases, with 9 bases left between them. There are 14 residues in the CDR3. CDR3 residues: CASSLAGATDTQYF. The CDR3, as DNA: TGTGCCAGCAGCTTGGCGGGGGCCACAGATACGCAGTATTTT.